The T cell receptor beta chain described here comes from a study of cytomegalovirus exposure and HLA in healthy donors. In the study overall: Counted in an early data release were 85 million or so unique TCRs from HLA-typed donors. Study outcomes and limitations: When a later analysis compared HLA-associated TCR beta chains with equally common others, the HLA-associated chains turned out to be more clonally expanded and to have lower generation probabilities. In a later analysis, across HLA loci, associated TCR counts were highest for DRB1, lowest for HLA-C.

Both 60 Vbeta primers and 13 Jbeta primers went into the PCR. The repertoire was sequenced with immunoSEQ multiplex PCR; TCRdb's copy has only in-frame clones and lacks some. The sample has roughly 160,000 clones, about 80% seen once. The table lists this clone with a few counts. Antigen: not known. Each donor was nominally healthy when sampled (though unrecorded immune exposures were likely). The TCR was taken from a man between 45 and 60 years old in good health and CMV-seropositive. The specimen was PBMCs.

The CDR3 sequence: CASSQDRGTGQETQYF. For the CDR3, the DNA is TGTGCCAGCAGCCAAGATCGAGGGACAGGACAAGAGACCCAGTACTTC. This chain connects TRBV4-2 to TRBJ2-5; TRBD1 matches 8 bases. The CDR3 covers 16 residues. From germline, CDR1 is LGHNA and CDR2 YNFKEQ. With V trimmed by 0 bases and J by 2 bases, 5 bases remained unmatched.